This TCR beta chain comes out of a study of response to subunit inactivated influenza vaccine. Germline loops: CDR1 SGHAT, CDR2 FQNNGV. CDR3 size: 13 residues. Trimming shortened V by 4 bases and J by 8 bases, and 14 bases separated the two germline ends. This clonotype was observed many times. TCRdb called the RT-PCR reads again in MiXCR, with one record for every CDR3 protein. The sample has more than 700,000 distinct CDR3 sequences; roughly 20% are singletons. This material consisted of PBMCs from blood, taken roughly 5 days after vaccination. The chain joins TRBV11-2 to TRBJ1-2, with D tentatively TRBD1 (6 bases). The receptor was derived from a man between 45 and 60 years old who received an inactivated influenza vaccine. The CDR3 DNA follows: TGTGCCAGCAGCTCCCTGGTCAGGGGAGGCTACACCTTC. Residues: CASSSLVRGGYTF.